The clone carrying this T cell receptor beta chain turned up a few times. This sample stems from a study of response to subunit inactivated influenza vaccine. This CDR3 spans 18 amino acids. CDR1 is SGHVS and CDR2 is FNYEAQ in the germline V gene. V dropped 2 bases and J dropped 3 bases, with 22 bases sitting between them. TCRdb re-called the RT-PCR reads through MiXCR, storing one row per CDR3 protein. The data show about 570,000 distinct CDR3 sequences, about 11% seen once. The sample was also linked to a second study, of T cells expressing NK-cell markers. According to that study: UMIs accompanied the 5'RACE template switching by which TCR beta cDNA was made. From sorted CD3+CD56+NKG2C+, CD3+CD56+NKG2C- and CD3+CD56-NKG2C+ T cells came the TCR beta repertoires. HCMV serostatus: seven of eight sequenced donors positive, one negative. Sorting in several experiments was restricted by an anti-gamma-delta TCR antibody to alpha-beta TCR T cells.

The chain employs TRBV7-6 and TRBJ1-1, with D uncertain. The material was PBMCs from blood, obtained on the day of vaccination. The clonotype originates from a man aged 45 to 65 who received an inactivated influenza vaccine. CDR3 amino acids: CASSLSGWVGTVDTEAFF. For the CDR3, the DNA is TGTGCCAGCAGCTTAAGCGGCTGGGTAGGTACAGTGGACACTGAAGCTTTCTTT.